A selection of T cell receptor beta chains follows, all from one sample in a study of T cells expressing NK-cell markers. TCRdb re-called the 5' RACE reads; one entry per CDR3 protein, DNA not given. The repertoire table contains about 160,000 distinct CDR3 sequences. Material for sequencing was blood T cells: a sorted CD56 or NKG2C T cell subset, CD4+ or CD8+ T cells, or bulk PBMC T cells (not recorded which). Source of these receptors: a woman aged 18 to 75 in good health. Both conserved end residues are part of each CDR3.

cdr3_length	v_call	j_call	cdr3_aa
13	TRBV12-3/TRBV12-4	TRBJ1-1	CASSQSPGVGAFF
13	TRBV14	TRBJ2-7	CASSQRRGYEQYF
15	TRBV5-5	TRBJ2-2	CASSPTSANTGELFF
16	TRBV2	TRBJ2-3	CASRRHLDRNTDTQYF
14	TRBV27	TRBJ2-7	CASSLRPPPYEQYF
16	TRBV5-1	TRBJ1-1	CASSLGPTGTYTEAFF
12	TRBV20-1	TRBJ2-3	CSATPGRDTQYF
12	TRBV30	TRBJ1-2	CATPGGGYGYTF
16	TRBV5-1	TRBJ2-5	CASSLGRGGYQETQYF
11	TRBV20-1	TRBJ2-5	CSASVQETQYF
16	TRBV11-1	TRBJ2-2	CASSFQGYLGPGELFF
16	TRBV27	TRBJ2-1	CASRGRDRGGYNEQFF
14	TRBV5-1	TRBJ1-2	CASSFSDRSYGYTF